This passage covers 25 T cell receptor beta chains from one sample sequenced in a study of T cells after yellow fever vaccination. TCRdb re-derived calls from the 5' RACE reads in MiXCR, one entry per CDR3 protein. The sample lists approximately 96,000 distinct CDR3 sequences; roughly 8.2% were seen once. Sequences were derived from CD8+ T cells not binding an NS4B(214-222) dextramer, sorted from PBMCs, sampled more than 13 days after the first yellow fever vaccination. The receptors come from a man aged 18 to 30 who received the YFV17D yellow fever vaccine.

The chain uses TRBV7-8 and TRBJ2-3; 12 bases are a match to TRBD2. This CDR3 has 16 amino acids. Trimming cost V 5 bases and J 2 bases; bases outside gene matches: 5. Germline values: CDR1 SGHVS, CDR2 FQNEAQ. The CDR3 DNA sequence: TGTGCCAGCAGCAAAACTAGCGGGGGGCCCACAGATACGCAGTATTTT. This sequence encodes CASSKTSGGPTDTQYF.

This clonotype has only a few counts. The J gene is TRBJ1-2, the V gene TRBV6-5; no definite D call. V lost 0 bases and J 4 bases, leaving 6 bases between the germline ends. The CDR3 covers 13 residues. Per the germline V gene, CDR1 is MNHEY and CDR2 is SVGAGI. The CDR3 DNA follows: TGTGCCAGCAGTTACTCGAACGGCTATGGCTACACCTTC. The encoded protein is CASSYSNGYGYTF.

This clonotype appeared a few times. This chain links TRBV12-5 with TRBJ1-2, with no clear D. The V gene's germline CDR1 is LGHNT and CDR2 FRNRAP. Trimming pared 6 bases from V and 8 bases from J, leaving 16 bases between. The CDR3 has 13 residues. CDR3 sequence: CASGLGLWEGYTF. In nucleotides, the CDR3 is TGTGCTAGTGGCCTCGGCCTCTGGGAGGGCTACACCTTC.

This clonotype has a handful of counts. The V call is TRBV27, the J call TRBJ2-1; possible D gene TRBD2, 7 bases. From germline, CDR1 is MNHEY and CDR2 SMNVEV (reference sequence). Trimming pared 4 bases from V and 2 bases from J, leaving 9 bases between. CDR3 size: 14 residues. For the CDR3, the DNA is TGTGCCAGCAGTTGGGGGGGCACCTACAATGAGCAGTTCTTC. Encoded protein: CASSWGGTYNEQFF.

A note on this clonotype: A much larger clone differs from this one at a single base, so this may be a read error. The rearrangement joins TRBV15 to TRBJ2-2; TRBD2 matches at 8 bases. J was trimmed by 5 bases and V by 0 bases; bases with no gene match: 17. Germline V gives CDR1 LNHNV, CDR2 YYDKDF (reference sequence). The CDR3 runs to 20 residues. Written as DNA, the CDR3 is TGTGCCACCAGCAGAGACCGGACTAGCTATCTACCTCGGCGAACCGGGGAGCTGTTTTTT. Amino acids: CATSRDRTSYLPRRTGELFF.

The chain combines TRBV6-6 with TRBJ2-7, with D perhaps TRBD2 (5 bases). V shed 5 bases and J shed 5 bases, with 10 bases lying between them. CDR3 length: 12 amino acids. CDR1 MNHNY and CDR2 SVGAGI come from the germline V gene (reference sequence). Written as DNA, the CDR3 is TGTGCCAGCAGTCCCGGGGTGGACGAGCAGTACGTC. The encoded protein is CASSPGVDEQYV.

This clonotype was picked up a small number of times. The rearrangement links TRBV7-3 to TRBJ1-2; D gene ambiguous. Trimming removed 2 bases at V and 8 bases at J, with 18 bases between. The CDR3 has 15 residues. In germline, CDR1 is SGHTA, CDR2 FQGTGA. The CDR3 region is CASSLVSSPGGGYTF. The DNA of the CDR3 is TGTGCCAGCAGCTTAGTCTCGTCCCCCGGAGGGGGCTACACCTTC.

This clonotype was observed a handful of times. The rearrangement joins TRBV7-3 to TRBJ2-3, with 12 nucleotides matching TRBD2. Trimming removed 1 base from V and 4 bases from J; junction bases left unmatched: 6. The CDR3 loop spans 17 amino acids. CDR1 SGHTA and CDR2 FQGTGA come from the germline V gene. In DNA, the CDR3 is TGTGCCAGCAGCTTAATGCCTAGCGGGGGGGCAGCAGATACGCAGTATTTT. Its translation: CASSLMPSGGAADTQYF.

This clonotype was seen a handful of times. J is TRBJ2-7 and V is TRBV5-1, with 7 nucleotides matching TRBD1. There are 16 residues in the CDR3. The J segment lost 0 bases and the V segment lost 0 bases, leaving 6 bases of the junction unmatched. From germline, CDR1 is SGHRS and CDR2 YFSETQ. The CDR3 loop is CASSLGDREYSYEQYF. The CDR3 DNA is TGCGCCAGCAGCTTGGGCGACAGGGAATACTCCTACGAGCAGTACTTC.

The chain links TRBV4-3 to TRBJ2-5; no definite D call. Between the trimmed V and J ends, which lost 0 bases and 2 bases, there was a span of 7 bases. The CDR3 totals 14 residues. Per the germline V gene, CDR1 is LGHNA and CDR2 is YSLEER. CDR3 in DNA: TGCGCCAGCAGCCAAGAGTGGTTACAAGAGACCCAGTACTTC. Its translation: CASSQEWLQETQYF.

This clonotype turned up a few times. The V and J genes are TRBV29-1 and TRBJ2-1, with D maybe TRBD2 (5 bases). Trimming pared 2 bases from V and 9 bases from J, leaving 23 bases between. The germline V gene has CDR1 SQVTM and CDR2 ANQGSEA. This CDR3 is 16 amino acids long. The CDR3 sequence is CSVEPLWVQPGIEQFF. CDR3 nucleotides: TGCAGCGTTGAACCCCTTTGGGTACAGCCGGGGATTGAGCAGTTCTTC.

This clonotype was observed a few times. The V and J genes are TRBV19 and TRBJ1-1; D unresolved. The CDR3 sequence is 14 residues long. Trimming shortened V by 2 bases and J by 0 bases, and 7 bases separated the two germline ends. The germline V gene encodes CDR1 LNHDA and CDR2 SQIVND (reference sequence). The CDR3 DNA reads TGTGCCAGTAGTATAACAAGAGTGAACACTGAAGCTTTCTTT. Amino acids: CASSITRVNTEAFF.

In its sample, this clonotype was seen many times. V and J are TRBV12-3 or TRBV12-4 and TRBJ1-1; 7 bases are shared with TRBD1. The length of the CDR3 is 17 residues. Trimming cost V 5 bases and J 0 bases; bases outside gene matches: 12. This CDR3 is CASSLTGTAKLNTEAFF. CDR3 in DNA: TGTGCCAGCAGTCTGACCGGGACAGCGAAGTTGAACACTGAAGCTTTCTTT.

A few counts support this clonotype. CDR3 sequence: CAITGEGLNTEAFF. DNA of the CDR3: TGTGCCATCACGGGGGAAGGGTTGAACACTGAAGCTTTCTTT. The chain carries TRBV10-3 and TRBJ1-1; tentatively, D is TRBD1 (5 bases). Germline loops: CDR1 ENHRY, CDR2 SYGVKD. V was clipped by 7 bases and J by 0 bases, with 12 bases between them. CDR3 length: 14 amino acids.

The rearrangement links TRBV7-6 to TRBJ2-1; 8 nucleotides agree with TRBD1. CDR3 length: 19 amino acids. Germline V CDR1 and CDR2: SGHVS, FNYEAQ. The V and J ends lost 3 bases and 4 bases, in that order; junction bases with no gene match: 17. The CDR3 bases are TGTGCCAGCAGCTTCCCGACGGACAGGGATCAAGCTGGTTACAATGAGCAGTTCTTC. Amino acids: CASSFPTDRDQAGYNEQFF.

The J gene is TRBJ2-3, the V gene TRBV2; 9 nucleotides match TRBD2. The germline CDR1 and CDR2 sequences are SNHLY and FYNNEI. This CDR3 region has 13 residues. J was trimmed by 6 bases and V by 5 bases; bases with no gene match: 3. In DNA, the CDR3 is TGTGCCAGCAGTAGGCTAGCGGGGGATACGCAGTATTTT. This gives the protein CASSRLAGDTQYF.

This clonotype occurred a few times. The chain has TRBV5-1 and TRBJ2-3; 13 nucleotides line up with TRBD2. This CDR3 is 18 amino acids long. J gave up 0 bases and V 4 bases, and 8 bases lay outside the gene matches. Germline lookup yields CDR1 SGHRS and CDR2 YFSETQ. The CDR3 DNA follows: TGCGCCAGCAGCCCGGGACTAGCGGGACTGACTAGCACAGATACGCAGTATTTT. As protein: CASSPGLAGLTSTDTQYF.

The gene calls are TRBV7-6 and TRBJ2-5; possible D gene TRBD1, 6 bases. Germline V gene sequence: CDR1 SGHVS, CDR2 FNYEAQ. CDR3 size: 14 residues. V was trimmed by 4 bases and J by 2 bases, leaving 11 bases between them. The CDR3: CASSSYREQETQYF. The CDR3 coding sequence is TGTGCCAGCAGCTCATACAGGGAACAAGAGACCCAGTACTTC. Filled out from reference TRBV7-6 and TRBJ2-5, the complete variable domain reads GAGVSQSPRYKVTKRGQDVALRCDPISGHVSLYWYRQALGQGPEFLTYFNYEAQQDKSGLPNDRFSAERPEGSISTLTIQRTEQRDSAMYRCASSSYREQETQYFGPGTRLLVL.

The chain joins TRBV20-1 to TRBJ2-6, with 7 bases identical to TRBD1. With V trimmed by 2 bases and J by 0 bases, 7 bases remained unmatched. This CDR3 spans 17 amino acids. The germline V gene has CDR1 DFQATT and CDR2 SNEGSKA (reference sequence). CDR3 sequence (DNA): TGCAGTGCTAGAAAGAGGGACAGTCGCTCTGGGGCCAACGTCCTGACTTTC. Translation gives CSARKRDSRSGANVLTF.

The genes are TRBV10-3 and TRBJ2-7; D not resolved. CDR1 is ENHRY, CDR2 SYGVKD, per germline. V gave up 3 bases and J gave up 6 bases, with 18 bases separating them. The CDR3 runs to 15 residues. Here the CDR3 reads CAISDVNLHLGEQYF. The CDR3 DNA is TGTGCCATCAGTGATGTTAACCTACACCTGGGCGAGCAGTACTTC.

V and J are TRBV4-2 and TRBJ1-6, with 9 bases lining up with TRBD1. The CDR3 spans 17 residues. V shed 4 bases and J 5 bases; nucleotides not matched to a gene: 9. Germline-derived CDR1 and CDR2 are LGHNA and YNFKEQ. The CDR3 loop reads CASSRDRDRVNNSPLHF. The CDR3 nucleotides are TGTGCCAGCAGCCGTGACCGGGACAGGGTGAATAATTCACCCCTCCACTTT.

This clonotype occurred a few times. No DNA is shown, since the ends of the CDR3 on it are uncertain; the CDR3 is the one TCRdb lists. The V call is TRBV6-2 or TRBV6-3, the J call TRBJ2-3. The germline gives CDR1 MNHEY, CDR2 SVGEGT. The CDR3 has 12 residues if both end residues are counted. The chain's CDR3 is CASSSSSDTQYF.

In its sample, this clonotype was seen a few times. V usage is TRBV12-3 or TRBV12-4 and J usage is TRBJ2-2; D might be TRBD1 or TRBD2, each matching 5 bases. Trimming removed 4 bases at V and 0 bases at J, with 9 bases between. CDR3 length: 15 residues. This CDR3 is CASSSGATNTGELFF. The CDR3 DNA reads TGTGCCAGCAGTTCCGGGGCCACGAACACCGGGGAGCTGTTTTTT.

The rearrangement uses TRBV2 and TRBJ1-5; no reliable D call. Looked up from germline, CDR1 is SNHLY and CDR2 is FYNNEI. The CDR3 extends over 15 amino acids. The V end was cut by 0 bases, the J end by 4 bases, with 10 bases between. The CDR3 sequence is CASSEAGKVNQPQHF. The CDR3 DNA is TGTGCCAGCAGTGAAGCGGGGAAGGTAAATCAGCCCCAGCATTTT.

This clonotype was detected only a few times. The chain joins TRBV4-1 to TRBJ2-5; D tentatively reads TRBD1 or TRBD2 (5 bases each). This CDR3 has 17 amino acids. V lost 1 base to trimming and J lost 5 bases, with 20 bases between them. The germline V gene has CDR1 MGHRA and CDR2 YSYEKL. CDR3 protein: CASSQGGGGSQEETQYF. The CDR3 coding sequence is TGCGCCAGCAGCCAAGGGGGTGGGGGAAGCCAAGAGGAGACCCAGTACTTC.